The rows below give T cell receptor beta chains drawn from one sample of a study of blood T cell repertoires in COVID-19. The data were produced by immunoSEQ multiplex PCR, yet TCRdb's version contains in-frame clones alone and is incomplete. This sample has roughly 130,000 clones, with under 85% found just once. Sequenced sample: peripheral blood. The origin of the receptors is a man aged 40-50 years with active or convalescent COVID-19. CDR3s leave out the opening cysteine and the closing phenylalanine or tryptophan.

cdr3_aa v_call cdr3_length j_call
ASSRDNYEQY TRBV12-3/TRBV12-4 10 TRBJ2-7
ASSQNRTGANQPQH TRBV3-1/TRBV3-2 14 TRBJ1-5
ASSLLPGGAETQY TRBV5-1 13 TRBJ2-5
ASRYTGSGQPQH TRBV2 12 TRBJ1-5
ASSPTSSEQF TRBV6-5 10 TRBJ2-1
AWSAGSGGFQETQY TRBV30 14 TRBJ2-5
ASSPRGDGVSLGELF TRBV9 15 TRBJ2-2
ASSLGPSNEKLF TRBV27 12 TRBJ1-4
ASSLRQAGELF TRBV5-1 11 TRBJ2-2
ASSPGTGSTEAF TRBV18 12 TRBJ1-1